The subject of this entry is one T cell receptor (beta chain). The sample comes from a study of T cell responses to AZD1222 COVID-19 vaccine. Repertoires were generated with immunoSEQ multiplex PCR, while TCRdb's copy carries only in-frame clones and drops some. The sample shows around 140,000 clones, around nine tenths of them seen only once. CDR1 and CDR2 from the germline V gene are MNHEY and SMNVEV (reference sequence). This CDR3 is 15 amino acids long. Germline trimming cut 1 base from V and 9 bases from J; bases unmatched to any gene: 6. The V call is TRBV27, the J call TRBJ2-2; 9 nucleotides match TRBD2. The clonotype originates from an adult who received the AZD1222 COVID-19 vaccine. The sample consisted of peripheral blood, taken 28 days after the second AZD1222 dose. The CDR3 loop reads CASSLLSSGRWELFF. CDR3 DNA: TGTGCCAGCAGTTTATTAAGTAGCGGGAGATGGGAGCTGTTTTTT.